Here is one T cell receptor (beta chain) with its context. The antigen remains undetermined. The CDR3 has 16 residues. Per the germline V gene, CDR1 is SEHNR and CDR2 is FQNEAQ (reference sequence). One entry per CDR3 protein, without DNA, is what TCRdb gives after re-calling the 5' RACE reads. Recorded for this sample: 400,000 to 450,000 distinct CDR3 sequences. The data were obtained in a study of T cells expressing NK-cell markers. Study conclusions and caveats: There remained a lack of clarity about HCMV specificity of expanded NKG2C+ T cell clones.

The rearrangement links TRBV7-9 to TRBJ2-5. The source material was blood T cells: a sorted CD56 or NKG2C T cell subset, CD4+ or CD8+ T cells, or bulk PBMC T cells (not recorded which). The TCR originated in a woman aged 18 to 69 in good health. The CDR3 loop is CASSLATSVNQETQYF.